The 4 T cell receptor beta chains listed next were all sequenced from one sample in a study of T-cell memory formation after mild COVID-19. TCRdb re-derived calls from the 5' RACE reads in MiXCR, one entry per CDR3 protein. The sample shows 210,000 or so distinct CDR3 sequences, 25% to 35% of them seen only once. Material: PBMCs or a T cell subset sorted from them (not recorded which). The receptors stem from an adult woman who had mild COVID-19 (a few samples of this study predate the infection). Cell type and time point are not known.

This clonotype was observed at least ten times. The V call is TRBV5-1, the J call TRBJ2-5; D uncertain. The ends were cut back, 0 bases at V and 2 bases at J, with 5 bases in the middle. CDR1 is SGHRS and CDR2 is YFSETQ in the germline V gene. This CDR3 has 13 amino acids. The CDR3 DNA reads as TGCGCCAGCAGCTTGGGGCGTCAAGAGACCCAGTACTTC. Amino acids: CASSLGRQETQYF.

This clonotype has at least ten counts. CDR3 loop: CATGTSGGSSYNEQFF. CDR3 coding DNA: TGTGCCACCGGGACTAGCGGGGGTAGCTCCTACAATGAGCAGTTCTTC. The V call is TRBV4-2, the J call TRBJ2-1; TRBD2 matches at 14 bases. Germline V gene data show CDR1 as LGHNA and CDR2 as YNFKEQ. V lost 10 bases, J lost 0 bases, and 5 bases stayed unmatched. The CDR3 spans 16 residues.

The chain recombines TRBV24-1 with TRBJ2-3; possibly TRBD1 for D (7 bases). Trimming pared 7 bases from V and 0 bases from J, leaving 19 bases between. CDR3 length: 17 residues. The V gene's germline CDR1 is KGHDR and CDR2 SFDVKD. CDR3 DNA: TGTGCCACCAGAAGGACAGGCGGGAAACCCAGCACAGATACGCAGTATTTT. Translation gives CATRRTGGKPSTDTQYF.

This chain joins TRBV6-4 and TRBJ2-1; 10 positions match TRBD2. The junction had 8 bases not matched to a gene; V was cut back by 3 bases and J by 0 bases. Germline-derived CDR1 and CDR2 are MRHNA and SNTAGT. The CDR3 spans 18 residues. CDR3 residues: CASSDGTSALSSYNEQFF. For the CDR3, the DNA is TGTGCCAGCAGTGATGGGACTAGCGCTCTGAGCTCCTACAATGAGCAGTTCTTC.